These 23 T cell receptor beta chains were sequenced from one sample in a study of cytomegalovirus exposure and HLA in healthy donors. The PCR ran on 60 Vbeta and 13 Jbeta primers. The data were produced by immunoSEQ multiplex PCR, yet TCRdb's version contains in-frame clones alone and is incomplete. The sample records roughly 100,000 clones, around 75% being singletons. Sequenced sample: PBMCs. All receptors come from a female donor in good health and CMV-seronegative.

J is TRBJ2-7 and V is TRBV6-5, with 10 positions matching TRBD1. CDR1 and CDR2 from the germline V gene are MNHEY and SVGAGI. The CDR3 totals 15 residues. Losses at the gene ends were 6 bases for V and 6 bases for J; bases not matched to a gene: 11. The CDR3 sequence: CASSPLTGGRVEQYF. DNA for the CDR3: TGTGCCAGCAGCCCCCTGACAGGGGGCCGGGTCGAGCAGTACTTC.

The rearrangement joins TRBV27 to TRBJ2-5; 7 nucleotides agree with TRBD2. Germline assignment: CDR1 MNHEY and CDR2 SMNVEV (reference sequence). V dropped 3 bases and J dropped 1; count of bases not matched to a gene: 5. This CDR3 region has 15 residues. The CDR3 loop is CASSFLGGFQETQYF. In DNA, the CDR3 is TGTGCCAGCAGTTTTTTGGGAGGGTTCCAAGAGACCCAGTACTTC.

The CDR3 is CASSFIQRVGTGELFF. CDR3 coding DNA: TGTGCCAGCAGTTTCATCCAGCGCGTGGGCACCGGGGAGCTGTTTTTT. This chain connects TRBV2 to TRBJ2-2; D not certain. Germline lookup yields CDR1 SNHLY and CDR2 FYNNEI. This CDR3 spans 16 amino acids. The ends were cut back, 5 bases at V and 4 bases at J, with 17 bases in the middle.

This clone was seen a handful of times. CDR3 DNA: TGTGCCAGCAGCTTAGCCGGTCGGGGAGCGGGAGGGTCTAATGAGCAGTTCTTC. Protein product: CASSLAGRGAGGSNEQFF. The chain carries TRBV7-2 and TRBJ2-1; 10 bases match TRBD2. The CDR3 covers 18 residues. Germline assignment: CDR1 SGHTA and CDR2 FQGNSA. V lost 0 bases and J lost 7; bases outside the gene matches: 12.

This clone was observed a single time. V and J are TRBV6-5 and TRBJ2-7, with TRBD1 matching over 10 bases. Trimming cost V 9 bases and J 3 bases; bases outside gene matches: 5. CDR3 length: 13 amino acids. Germline-derived CDR1 and CDR2 are MNHEY and SVGAGI. The CDR3 sequence is CARPGTGVYEQYF. The CDR3 nucleotides read TGTGCCAGACCCGGGACAGGGGTCTACGAGCAGTACTTC.

V usage is TRBV4-3 and J usage is TRBJ1-1; no clear D gene. Germline V gives CDR1 LGHNA, CDR2 YSLEER. The CDR3 runs 15 residues. Trimming left V 0 bases short and J 1 base short, with 9 bases between. CDR3 coding DNA: TGCGCCAGCAGCCAAGATCGGAGGGCGAACACTGAAGCTTTCTTT. Translation: CASSQDRRANTEAFF.

The J gene is TRBJ1-2, the V gene TRBV7-3; D is ambiguous. Germline-derived CDR1 and CDR2 are SGHTA and FQGTGA. V gave up 1 base and J gave up 2 bases, with 5 bases separating them. CDR3 size: 13 residues. The CDR3 nucleotides read TGTGCCAGCAGCTTAAGTTCAAACTATGGCTACACCTTC. Translated, it gives CASSLSSNYGYTF.

The rearrangement joins TRBV15 to TRBJ2-1, with 9 nucleotides matching TRBD2. Germline V lookup: CDR1 LNHNV, CDR2 YYDKDF (reference sequence). The CDR3 contains 16 residues. J was trimmed by 9 bases and V by 0 bases; bases with no gene match: 9. CDR3 sequence reads: CATSRDFPSGMAEQFF. The CDR3 DNA reads as TGTGCCACCAGCAGAGATTTCCCTAGCGGGATGGCTGAGCAGTTCTTC.

This clone was counted only a few times. The genes are TRBV5-4 and TRBJ2-5; maybe TRBD2 (5 bases). The CDR3 consists of 15 residues. The ends were cut back, 3 bases at V and 1 base at J, with 13 bases in the middle. CDR1 is SGHNT, CDR2 YYREEE, per germline (reference sequence). CDR3 DNA sequence: TGTGCCAGCAGCTCAGCGAGGGCTCTCCAAGAGACCCAGTACTTC. It codes for CASSSARALQETQYF. Based on the CDR3 plus reference TRBV5-4 and TRBJ2-5, the full variable domain is ETGVTQSPTHLIKTRGQQVTLRCSSQSGHNTVSWYQQALGQGPQFIFQYYREEENGRGNFPPRFSGLQFPNYSSELNVNALELDDSALYLCASSSARALQETQYFGPGTRLLVL.

V and J are TRBV4-3 and TRBJ1-2, with D possibly matching TRBD1 (6 bases). V was cut by 0 bases and J by 1 base, with 12 bases left in between. The CDR3 extends over 16 amino acids. The germline gives CDR1 LGHNA, CDR2 YSLEER. The DNA of the CDR3 is TGCGCCAGCAGCCAAGAACCAGGGGCTCTTAACTATGGCTACACCTTC. Translating it yields CASSQEPGALNYGYTF.

This chain connects TRBV7-9 to TRBJ1-3, with 9 nucleotides matching TRBD1. Looked up from germline, CDR1 is SEHNR and CDR2 is FQNEAQ (reference sequence). Unmatched junction bases numbered 17, after V lost 6 bases and J lost 2 bases. CDR3 length: 19 amino acids. CDR3 region: CASSHPGRDREGPGNTIYF. The CDR3 DNA sequence: TGTGCCAGCAGTCACCCTGGGCGGGACAGGGAGGGACCTGGAAACACCATATATTTT.

This chain uses TRBV7-9 with TRBJ1-5; no firm D call. V lost 1 base and J 10 bases, leaving 8 bases between the germline ends. The CDR3 has 12 residues. The germline V gene encodes CDR1 SEHNR and CDR2 FQNEAQ (reference sequence). The CDR3 bases are TGTGCCAGCAGCTTAGATGCGTTACCCCAGCATTTT. This codes for CASSLDALPQHF.

The table lists this clone with a few counts. The chain combines TRBV7-8 with TRBJ2-7; 12 bases line up with TRBD2. The J segment lost 2 bases and the V segment lost 4 bases, leaving 15 bases of the junction unmatched. The CDR3 spans 19 residues. Germline-derived CDR1 and CDR2 are SGHVS and FQNEAQ. This CDR3 reads CASSSWGRLAGVRPYEQYF. The CDR3 DNA follows: TGTGCCAGCAGCTCCTGGGGGAGACTAGCGGGAGTGCGACCCTACGAGCAGTACTTC.

This clone occurred once. CDR3 protein: CASSSGTSDATDTQYF. CDR3 nucleotides: TGTGCCAGCAGCTCGGGGACTAGCGACGCCACAGATACGCAGTATTTT. This chain connects TRBV9 to TRBJ2-3; the match to TRBD2 covers 10 bases. Germline CDR1 and CDR2: SGDLS and YYNGEE. There are 16 residues in the CDR3. V was clipped by 4 bases and J by 2 bases; unmatched bases: 7.

The genes are TRBV7-6 and TRBJ2-1; 9 bases are a match to TRBD2. CDR1 SGHVS and CDR2 FNYEAQ come from the germline V gene. The CDR3 consists of 16 residues. The J segment lost 8 bases and the V segment lost 2 bases, leaving 10 bases of the junction unmatched. CDR3 nucleotide sequence: TGTGCCAGCAGCTTAAGGGGGGGTAGCGGGAGCCATGAGCAGTTCTTC. Amino acids: CASSLRGGSGSHEQFF.

The rearrangement links TRBV6-5 to TRBJ2-7; D might be TRBD1 (6 bases). The germline V and J ends were trimmed by 6 bases and 3 bases, with 15 bases remaining between them. This CDR3 has 14 residues. Germline CDR1 reads MNHEY; CDR2 reads SVGAGI. The CDR3 DNA follows: TGTGCCAGCAGCGCCGCCCTGGACAGCTACGAGCAGTACTTC. This gives the protein CASSAALDSYEQYF.

This clone was detected once. V is TRBV2 and J is TRBJ2-4, with D perhaps matching TRBD1 (6 bases). The CDR3 is 15 amino acids. In germline, CDR1 is SNHLY, CDR2 FYNNEI. V lost 7 bases and J lost 3, with 16 bases in between. As DNA, the CDR3 is TGTGCCAGCACTCCTGGGGGCTATGACAAAAACATTCAGTACTTC. Its translation: CASTPGGYDKNIQYF.

The CDR3 DNA reads as TGCGCCAGCAGTGGCGGTCTCCGGGGAGGCGAGCAGTACTTC. It translates to CASSGGLRGGEQYF. The genes are TRBV10-1 and TRBJ2-7; TRBD2 might be the D (6 bases). The V gene lost 4 bases and the J gene lost 6 bases, with 16 bases spanning the gap. The CDR3 covers 14 residues. Germline V gives CDR1 WNHNN, CDR2 SYGVQD (reference sequence).

This chain uses TRBV4-3 with TRBJ1-4; D might be TRBD1 (5 bases). Germline loops: CDR1 LGHNA, CDR2 YSLEER. This CDR3 spans 16 amino acids. Trimming took off 0 bases at V and 5 bases at J, with 13 bases between the two ends. DNA for the CDR3: TGCGCCAGCAGCCAAGATGTCGGCAGGGTGAATGAAAAACTGTTTTTT. Amino acids: CASSQDVGRVNEKLFF.

The V and J genes are TRBV21-1 and TRBJ2-6; the table assigns TRBD1, which was not confirmed against the DNA. TRBV21-1 is designated a pseudogene. The CDR3 is made up of 17 amino acids. CDR3 coding DNA: TGTGCCAGCAGCAAAGAGACAGTTTTAAGTGGGGCCAACGTCCTGACTTTC. Encoded protein: CASSKETVLSGANVLTF.

This clone was counted between two and nine times. This chain uses TRBV19 with TRBJ1-4, with TRBD1 as a possible D gene (6 bases). CDR1 is LNHDA, CDR2 SQIVND, per germline (reference sequence). This CDR3 contains 15 residues. V shed 6 bases and J shed 0 bases, with 11 bases lying between them. The CDR3 region has the DNA TGTGCCAGTAGCAGGGGTCTCTCAACTAATGAAAAACTGTTTTTT. The encoded protein is CASSRGLSTNEKLFF. Looking up the rest from reference TRBV19 and TRBJ1-4 gives the full variable domain: DGGITQSPKYLFRKEGQNVTLSCEQNLNHDAMYWYRQDPGQGLRLIYYSQIVNDFQKGDIAEGYSVSREKKESFPLTVTSAQKNPTAFYLCASSRGLSTNEKLFFGSGTQLSVL.

This chain joins TRBV7-3 and TRBJ1-1; TRBD1 matches 9 bases. The junction had 7 bases not matched to a gene; V was cut back by 8 bases and J by 0 bases. The CDR3 covers 15 residues. CDR1 and CDR2 from the germline V gene are SGHTA and FQGTGA. This chain's CDR3 is CASGPGTGMNTEAFF. The DNA of the CDR3 is TGTGCCAGCGGTCCCGGGACAGGGATGAACACTGAAGCTTTCTTT.

The CDR3 nucleotides read TGTGCCAGCAGTTTCCAGGGGAAGGAGCATTTT. It encodes CASSFQGKEHF. The rearrangement links TRBV28 to TRBJ1-5, with D perhaps TRBD1 (6 bases). The CDR3 contains 11 residues. The V end lost 3 bases, the J end lost 14 bases, and 11 bases lay between the germline ends. CDR1 and CDR2 (germline): MDHEN, SYDVKM.